The rows below give T cell receptor beta chains drawn from one sample of a study of OX40 agonist ivuxolimab in advanced cancers. Method: immunoSEQ multiplex PCR; TCRdb's copy keeps in-frame clones and lacks some. Of 19,000 or so clones in the sample, less than 75% were seen once. This material consisted of CD4+ or CD8+ T cells sorted from blood, taken in a trial of the OX40 agonist ivuxolimab. Source of these receptors: an adult with an advanced solid tumor such as melanoma, head and neck, liver or kidney cancer. CDR3s include the opening cysteine and the closing phenylalanine or tryptophan. Each record gives: V gene, D gene, J gene, clone size, CDR3 protein, CDR3 DNA. A D gene is named only where the DNA matches it firmly. Clone size is stated in some rows and not others, as once, few, many or a class when expanded.

v_call: TRBV6-5; d_call: .; j_call: TRBJ2-7; clone_size: once; cdr3_aa: CASRPRTDSYEQYF; cdr3_nt: TGTGCCAGCCGACCAAGGACAGATTCCTACGAGCAGTACTTC
v_call: TRBV29-1; d_call: .; j_call: TRBJ2-7; clone_size: .; cdr3_aa: CSVESPGESYEQYF; cdr3_nt: TGCAGCGTTGAATCTCCAGGGGAATCCTACGAGCAGTACTTC
v_call: TRBV5-1; d_call: .; j_call: TRBJ2-7; clone_size: .; cdr3_aa: CASSLPDSLYEQYF; cdr3_nt: TGCGCCAGCAGCTTACCTGACAGCCTCTACGAGCAGTACTTC
v_call: TRBV19; d_call: TRBD2; j_call: TRBJ2-1; clone_size: few; cdr3_aa: CASSPGGGNEQFF; cdr3_nt: TGTGCCAGTAGCCCCGGGGGGGGGAATGAGCAGTTCTTC
v_call: TRBV10-3; d_call: .; j_call: TRBJ1-2; clone_size: .; cdr3_aa: CAIFTGTYGYTF; cdr3_nt: TGTGCCATCTTTACAGGCACGTATGGCTACACCTTC
v_call: TRBV7-3; d_call: .; j_call: TRBJ2-3; clone_size: .; cdr3_aa: CASSLSPSTDTQYF; cdr3_nt: TGTGCCAGCAGCTTAAGCCCCAGCACAGATACGCAGTATTTT
v_call: TRBV5-6; d_call: .; j_call: TRBJ2-1; clone_size: few; cdr3_aa: CASSSAPNIYEQFF; cdr3_nt: TGTGCCAGCAGCTCCGCCCCCAATATCTATGAGCAGTTCTTC
v_call: TRBV27; d_call: TRBD1; j_call: TRBJ2-7; clone_size: many; cdr3_aa: CASTPLGTGQHSYEQYF; cdr3_nt: TGTGCCAGTACACCACTAGGGACGGGACAGCACTCCTACGAGCAGTACTTC
v_call: TRBV7-6; d_call: .; j_call: TRBJ2-5; clone_size: few; cdr3_aa: CASSFRSGVGETQYF; cdr3_nt: TGTGCCAGCAGCTTTCGGAGTGGGGTTGGTGAGACCCAGTACTTC
v_call: TRBV18; d_call: .; j_call: TRBJ2-3; clone_size: .; cdr3_aa: CASSLETPRRRTDKTDTQYF; cdr3_nt: TGTGCCAGCTCACTGGAAACTCCCCGGAGGAGAACAGACAAAACAGATACGCAGTATTTT
v_call: TRBV7-9; d_call: .; j_call: TRBJ2-6; clone_size: .; cdr3_aa: CASSPSDVGGGANVLTF; cdr3_nt: TGTGCCAGCAGCCCCAGCGACGTAGGGGGAGGGGCCAACGTCCTGACTTTC
v_call: TRBV7-9; d_call: .; j_call: TRBJ2-2; clone_size: .; cdr3_aa: CASSLPRGPNTGELFF; cdr3_nt: TGTGCCAGCAGCCTCCCCCGAGGGCCTAACACCGGGGAGCTGTTTTTT
v_call: TRBV5-8; d_call: .; j_call: TRBJ2-3; clone_size: .; cdr3_aa: CASSQPGTSTDTQYF; cdr3_nt: TGTGCCAGCAGCCAGCCCGGGACAAGCACAGATACGCAGTATTTT
v_call: TRBV19; d_call: TRBD1; j_call: TRBJ2-7; clone_size: once; cdr3_aa: CASSSRTGQGVYEQYF; cdr3_nt: TGTGCCAGTAGTAGCCGAACGGGACAGGGGGTCTACGAGCAGTACTTC
v_call: TRBV27; d_call: .; j_call: TRBJ1-3; clone_size: .; cdr3_aa: CASSFREGNTIYF; cdr3_nt: TGTGCCAGCAGTTTCAGGGAAGGAAACACCATATATTTT
v_call: TRBV2; d_call: .; j_call: TRBJ1-1; clone_size: .; cdr3_aa: CARQSNTEAFF; cdr3_nt: TGTGCCAGACAGTCGAACACTGAAGCTTTCTTT
v_call: TRBV11-3; d_call: .; j_call: TRBJ2-1; clone_size: .; cdr3_aa: CASSRLSYSGNEQFF; cdr3_nt: TGTGCCAGCAGCCGCCTCTCGTATTCCGGCAATGAGCAGTTCTTC
v_call: TRBV5-6; d_call: .; j_call: TRBJ2-7; clone_size: medium-sized; cdr3_aa: CASSRQDPPEQYF; cdr3_nt: TGTGCCAGCAGCAGACAGGATCCACCCGAGCAGTACTTC
v_call: TRBV6-1; d_call: .; j_call: TRBJ1-1; clone_size: once; cdr3_aa: CASSENWGAEPEAFF; cdr3_nt: TGTGCCAGCAGTGAAAATTGGGGGGCGGAACCTGAAGCTTTCTTT
v_call: TRBV12-5; d_call: TRBD2; j_call: TRBJ2-2; clone_size: .; cdr3_aa: CASGTPDPGLANTGELFF; cdr3_nt: TGTGCTAGTGGTACGCCCGACCCGGGACTAGCGAACACCGGGGAGCTGTTTTTT
v_call: TRBV5-5; d_call: .; j_call: TRBJ2-3; clone_size: .; cdr3_aa: CASSLVIGKSTDTQYF; cdr3_nt: TGTGCCAGCAGCCTTGTAATCGGGAAAAGCACAGATACGCAGTATTTT
v_call: TRBV7-3; d_call: TRBD1; j_call: TRBJ1-1; clone_size: few; cdr3_aa: CASSLSDRGATEAFF; cdr3_nt: TGTGCCAGCAGCTTAAGCGACAGGGGAGCCACTGAAGCTTTCTTT
v_call: TRBV27; d_call: .; j_call: TRBJ1-1; clone_size: .; cdr3_aa: CASRLQSSTEAFF; cdr3_nt: TGTGCCAGCAGATTACAGAGCTCCACTGAAGCTTTCTTT
v_call: TRBV19; d_call: TRBD2; j_call: TRBJ2-1; clone_size: .; cdr3_aa: CASSGTSGSFNEQFF; cdr3_nt: TGTGCCAGTAGTGGGACTAGCGGGAGTTTTAATGAGCAGTTCTTC
v_call: TRBV7-9; d_call: TRBD2; j_call: TRBJ2-6; clone_size: .; cdr3_aa: CASRLAGASGANVLTF; cdr3_nt: TGTGCCAGCAGACTAGCGGGAGCCTCTGGGGCCAACGTCCTGACTTTC
v_call: TRBV6-1; d_call: .; j_call: TRBJ2-1; clone_size: .; cdr3_aa: CASSYGNEQFF; cdr3_nt: TGTGCCAGCAGTTACGGAAATGAGCAGTTCTTC
v_call: TRBV7-3; d_call: TRBD1; j_call: TRBJ2-5; clone_size: medium-sized; cdr3_aa: CASSLAGDRPDF; cdr3_nt: TGTGCCAGCAGCTTGGCTGGGGACAGGCCAGACTTC
v_call: TRBV4-1; d_call: .; j_call: TRBJ2-7; clone_size: once; cdr3_aa: CASSQASAADYEQYF; cdr3_nt: TGCGCCAGCAGCCAAGCTTCCGCGGCGGACTACGAGCAGTACTTC
v_call: TRBV4-2; d_call: TRBD2; j_call: TRBJ2-1; clone_size: .; cdr3_aa: CASSAGTSGDNEQFF; cdr3_nt: TGTGCCAGCAGCGCCGGGACTAGCGGGGACAATGAGCAGTTCTTC
v_call: TRBV19; d_call: .; j_call: TRBJ2-1; clone_size: .; cdr3_aa: CASSINSGNEQFF; cdr3_nt: TGTGCCAGTAGTATTAATAGCGGAAATGAGCAGTTCTTC
v_call: TRBV13; d_call: TRBD2; j_call: TRBJ2-7; clone_size: few; cdr3_aa: CASSPPGLAGTYEQYF; cdr3_nt: TGTGCCAGCAGCCCACCGGGACTAGCGGGAACCTACGAGCAGTACTTC
v_call: TRBV7-2; d_call: TRBD2; j_call: TRBJ2-1; clone_size: .; cdr3_aa: CASSQGASGRGNEQFF; cdr3_nt: TGTGCCAGCAGCCAGGGGGCTAGCGGGAGGGGGAATGAGCAGTTCTTC
v_call: TRBV7-6; d_call: TRBD2; j_call: TRBJ2-7; clone_size: .; cdr3_aa: CASSLSGSYEQYF; cdr3_nt: TGTGCCAGCAGCCTTAGCGGGAGCTACGAGCAGTACTTC
v_call: TRBV5-5; d_call: .; j_call: TRBJ2-7; clone_size: few; cdr3_aa: CASSLRTPGPRYEQYF; cdr3_nt: TGTGCCAGCAGCTTGCGGACACCGGGACCGCGGTACGAGCAGTACTTC
v_call: TRBV5-4; d_call: .; j_call: TRBJ2-5; clone_size: .; cdr3_aa: CASSLVGSGETQYF; cdr3_nt: TGTGCCAGCAGCCTAGTGGGGTCAGGGGAGACCCAGTACTTC
v_call: TRBV10-3; d_call: TRBD1; j_call: TRBJ2-2; clone_size: .; cdr3_aa: CAISEPPGQGAKIGELFF; cdr3_nt: TGTGCCATCAGTGAGCCCCCGGGACAGGGGGCAAAAATCGGGGAGCTGTTTTTT
v_call: TRBV7-6; d_call: TRBD2; j_call: TRBJ2-1; clone_size: .; cdr3_aa: CASGLAGYNEQFF; cdr3_nt: TGTGCCAGCGGACTAGCGGGTTACAATGAGCAGTTCTTC
v_call: TRBV27; d_call: TRBD1; j_call: TRBJ2-6; clone_size: .; cdr3_aa: CASSLSGWTGHSGANVLTF; cdr3_nt: TGTGCCAGCAGTTTATCGGGCTGGACAGGCCATTCTGGGGCCAACGTCCTGACTTTC
v_call: TRBV7-9; d_call: .; j_call: TRBJ2-7; clone_size: .; cdr3_aa: CASSFQGYEQYF; cdr3_nt: TGTGCCAGCAGCTTCCAAGGTTACGAGCAGTACTTC
v_call: TRBV21-1; d_call: .; j_call: TRBJ2-5; clone_size: .; cdr3_aa: CASQIGTSGSRGETQYF; cdr3_nt: TGTGCCAGCCAGATTGGGACTAGCGGGAGTAGGGGAGAGACCCAGTACTTC
v_call: TRBV5-1; d_call: .; j_call: TRBJ1-1; clone_size: .; cdr3_aa: CASSQNGGTEAFF; cdr3_nt: TGCGCCAGCAGCCAGAATGGCGGCACTGAAGCTTTCTTT
v_call: TRBV27; d_call: .; j_call: TRBJ2-7; clone_size: .; cdr3_aa: CASSSGVDRNEQYF; cdr3_nt: TGTGCCAGCAGCTCAGGGGTAGATCGGAACGAGCAGTACTTC
v_call: TRBV5-1; d_call: TRBD2; j_call: TRBJ2-7; clone_size: .; cdr3_aa: CASSPGLGNYEQYF; cdr3_nt: TGCGCCAGCAGCCCGGGACTAGGGAACTACGAGCAGTACTTC
v_call: TRBV4-1; d_call: .; j_call: TRBJ2-5; clone_size: once; cdr3_aa: CASSQVFGAETQYF; cdr3_nt: TGCGCCAGCAGCCAAGTTTTTGGGGCCGAGACCCAGTACTTC
v_call: TRBV27; d_call: .; j_call: TRBJ2-7; clone_size: .; cdr3_aa: CASSKGTHQEQYF; cdr3_nt: TGTGCCAGCAGTAAAGGGACACACCAAGAGCAGTACTTC
v_call: TRBV27; d_call: TRBD2; j_call: TRBJ2-7; clone_size: .; cdr3_aa: CASSSRLAGGPYEQYF; cdr3_nt: TGTGCCAGCAGCTCCCGACTAGCGGGAGGGCCATACGAGCAGTACTTC
v_call: TRBV7-2; d_call: TRBD1; j_call: TRBJ1-5; clone_size: once; cdr3_aa: CASSLVTPGTGVHDQPQHF; cdr3_nt: TGTGCCAGCAGCTTAGTAACTCCCGGGACAGGGGTCCACGATCAGCCCCAGCATTTT